This T cell receptor beta chain comes out of a study of identical twins. CDR1 and CDR2 from the germline V gene are KGHSH and LQKENI. The CDR3 covers 15 residues. With 4 bases removed from V and 4 bases from J, the gap between germline ends came to 16 bases. TCRdb itself ran the 5' RACE reads through MiXCR, one entry per CDR3 protein. The sample has fewer than 550,000 distinct CDR3 sequences, nearly 15% seen once; the top ten hold more than 0.4%. This same sample was also part of a study on yellow fever vaccine responses in identical twins.

The chain is built from TRBV18 and TRBJ1-2; D gene unclear. The sample comprised CD4+ T cells sorted from blood. The receptor was isolated from a young woman in good health. The CDR3 DNA is TGTGCCAGCTCACACACGGAGGTTTGGAGCTATGGCTACACCTTC. This sequence encodes CASSHTEVWSYGYTF.